These 18 T cell receptor beta chains were sequenced from one sample in a study of shared clonotypes between healthy human individuals. Repertoires were generated with immunoSEQ multiplex PCR, while TCRdb's copy carries only in-frame clones and drops some. The data contain roughly 500,000 clones, about 76% of them singletons. Sequenced input: PBMCs. The receptors originated from a middle-aged woman in good health. Some clones in this sample may be carry-over from other donors' samples.

Worth noting for this clone: A single base is all that separates this from a far larger clone, so a read error is likely. The chain has TRBV10-1 and TRBJ2-1, with 11 nucleotides matching TRBD2. CDR3 length equals 16 residues. Germline CDR1 WNHNN, CDR2 SYGVQD (reference sequence). Unmatched junction bases numbered 7, after V lost 2 bases and J lost 7 bases. CDR3 loop: CASSEEVSSGRNEQFF. In nucleotides, the CDR3 is TGCGCCAGCAGTGAGGAGGTTTCTAGCGGGAGGAATGAGCAGTTCTTC.

In its sample, this clone was seen once. The chain joins TRBV6-5 to TRBJ1-3; possible D gene TRBD1, 6 bases. The V and J ends lost 2 bases and 0 bases respectively, with 11 bases between them. The germline CDR1 and CDR2 sequences are MNHEY and SVGAGI. This CDR3 is 16 amino acids long. The CDR3 loop is CASSYGGQSSGNTIYF. The CDR3 bases are TGTGCCAGCAGTTACGGCGGACAGAGCTCTGGAAACACCATATATTTT.

This clone has more than one count but fewer than ten. The genes are TRBV6-5 and TRBJ1-1; D is uncertain. The CDR3 is 13 residues long. CDR1 is MNHEY, CDR2 SVGAGI, per germline. V was pared by 0 bases and J by 2 bases, with 4 bases between. The CDR3 nucleotides are TGTGCCAGCAGTTACTCGACTAACACTGAAGCTTTCTTT. It is translated as CASSYSTNTEAFF.

The J gene is TRBJ1-1, the V gene TRBV18; the match to TRBD1 covers 8 bases. The CDR3 is 14 residues long. V trimming: 5 bases; J trimming: 3 bases; junction bases outside the gene matches: 5. Germline CDR1 reads KGHSH; CDR2 reads LQKENI. The CDR3 DNA follows: TGTGCCAGCTCAAAGACAGGGGACGACACTGAAGCTTTCTTT. This encodes CASSKTGDDTEAFF.

The chain has TRBV28 and TRBJ2-1; weak D call: TRBD1 (5 bases). The V end was cut by 4 bases, the J end by 12 bases, with 16 bases between. This CDR3 has 13 residues. Germline lookup yields CDR1 MDHEN and CDR2 SYDVKM. The CDR3: CASSSRQSVRQFF. The CDR3 nucleotides read TGTGCCAGCAGTTCCCGACAGTCTGTTAGGCAGTTCTTC. Full variable domain (missing parts from reference TRBV28 and TRBJ2-1): DVKVTQSSRYLVKRTGEKVFLECVQDMDHENMFWYRQDPGLGLRLIYFSYDVKMKEKGDIPEGYSVSREKKERFSLILESASTNQTSMYLCASSSRQSVRQFFGPGTRLTVL.

The chain combines TRBV5-8 with TRBJ2-1; 9 nucleotides line up with TRBD2. The CDR3 totals 13 residues. With V trimmed by 5 bases and J by 13 bases, 10 bases remained unmatched. Germline CDR1 and CDR2: SGHTS and YDEGEE. The CDR3 sequence is CASRRSGRWDQFF. The CDR3 DNA follows: TGTGCCAGCAGGCGTAGCGGGAGATGGGACCAGTTCTTC.

This chain links TRBV7-2 with TRBJ2-5; 7 bases match TRBD1. The CDR3 is 15 residues long. V was pared by 5 bases and J by 5 bases, with 11 bases of the junction left unmatched. Germline CDR1 SGHTA, CDR2 FQGNSA. CDR3 DNA sequence: TGTGCCAGCAGCCCCCCGACAGGGCGGCGGGAGACCCAGTACTTC. Translated, it gives CASSPPTGRRETQYF.

J is TRBJ2-1 and V is TRBV29-1; 8 nucleotides agree with TRBD2. After removal of 3 bases from V and 4 bases from J, the junction contained 2 bases not matched to a gene. The germline V gene has CDR1 SQVTM and CDR2 ANQGSEA. The CDR3 loop spans 13 amino acids. The CDR3 DNA follows: TGCAGCGTTGAGGGGACTAGTTACAATGAGCAGTTCTTC. It translates to CSVEGTSYNEQFF.

With regard to this clone: Since a far larger clone is one base different, this is likely a read error. This chain connects TRBV7-3 to TRBJ1-1; D is unclear. V was shortened by 0 bases and J by 0 bases, with 2 bases between the two germline ends. The CDR3 spans 13 residues. The germline gives CDR1 SGHTA, CDR2 FQGTGA. The CDR3 DNA is TGTGCCAGCAGCTTAACGGTGAACACTGAAGCTTTCTTT. Its protein is CASSLTVNTEAFF.

Turning to this clone: A far larger clone is one base from this, pointing to a likely read error. Other DNA sequences from this sample encode an identical CDR3 as well. The chain links TRBV20-1 to TRBJ1-2; D is unclear. This CDR3 spans 11 amino acids. V lost 6 bases and J 8 bases, leaving 13 bases between the germline ends. CDR1 and CDR2 (germline): DFQATT, SNEGSKA (reference sequence). The CDR3 nucleotides are TGCAGTGCCGGGCGTGGGGAAGGCTACACCTTC. Protein: CSAGRGEGYTF.

Notes on this clone: The same CDR3 can be traced to other DNA sequences in this sample. This chain connects TRBV20-1 to TRBJ1-2; D gene ambiguous. Germline CDR1 reads DFQATT; CDR2 reads SNEGSKA (reference sequence). The CDR3 is made up of 10 amino acids. Deletions cut 6 bases from V and 3 bases from J, with 5 bases between. CDR3 loop: CSAGDYGYTF. The CDR3 DNA follows: TGCAGTGCCGGGGACTATGGCTACACCTTC.

The gene calls are TRBV14 and TRBJ2-1, with 14 bases matching TRBD2. Per the germline V gene, CDR1 is SGHDN and CDR2 is FVKESK. V shed 4 bases, J shed 6 bases, and the junction held 5 bases outside the gene matches. The CDR3 runs 16 residues. CDR3 protein: CASSRLAGGPANEQFF. The CDR3 DNA is TGTGCCAGCAGCCGACTAGCGGGAGGGCCCGCCAATGAGCAGTTCTTC.

This clone appeared once. This sample also contains other DNA sequences that code for the same CDR3. This sequence joins TRBV5-1 and TRBJ2-3; the D is unclear. Between the trimmed V and J ends, which lost 3 bases and 0 bases, there was a span of 5 bases. The germline V gene encodes CDR1 SGHRS and CDR2 YFSETQ. The CDR3 spans 13 residues. The CDR3 protein is CASSSGSTDTQYF. CDR3 in DNA: TGCGCCAGCAGCTCCGGTAGCACAGATACGCAGTATTTT.

This clone was recorded only once. The chain combines TRBV5-4 with TRBJ2-7, with 8 nucleotides matching TRBD1. The J segment lost 0 bases and the V segment lost 4 bases, leaving 6 bases of the junction unmatched. CDR3 length: 15 amino acids. Per the germline V gene, CDR1 is SGHNT and CDR2 is YYREEE (reference sequence). Here the CDR3 DNA reads TGTGCCAGCAGCCTAGGGACAGGCCCCTCCTACGAGCAGTACTTC. It is translated as CASSLGTGPSYEQYF.

The CDR3: CASSPREYINTGELFF. As DNA, the CDR3 is TGTGCCAGCAGCCCTCGGGAGTATATTAACACCGGGGAGCTGTTTTTT. The rearrangement links TRBV7-9 to TRBJ2-2, with D perhaps matching TRBD2 (6 bases). The germline V and J ends were trimmed by 5 bases and 2 bases, with 15 bases remaining between them. The CDR3 covers 16 residues. Germline CDR1 reads SEHNR; CDR2 reads FQNEAQ (reference sequence). The full variable domain, in which reference TRBV7-9 and TRBJ2-2 provide the parts outside the CDR3, is DTGVSQNPRHKITKRGQNVTFRCDPISEHNRLYWYRQTLGQGPEFLTYFQNEAQLEKSRLLSDRFSAERPKGSFSTLEIQRTEQGDSAMYLCASSPREYINTGELFFGEGSRLTVL.

This clone was seen a handful of times. The genes are TRBV28 and TRBJ1-3; D perhaps matches TRBD1 (5 bases). The CDR3 totals 17 residues. The V gene's germline CDR1 is MDHEN and CDR2 SYDVKM. Trimming shortened V by 6 bases and J by 4 bases, and 22 bases separated the two germline ends. DNA for the CDR3: TGTGCCAGCAGAACATCCAGCGGGGGGAGGATGGGAAACACCATATATTTT. Amino acids: CASRTSSGGRMGNTIYF.

The chain combines TRBV27 with TRBJ2-7, with 9 bases identical to TRBD1. V was pared by 2 bases and J by 2 bases, with 22 bases of the junction left unmatched. CDR1 is MNHEY and CDR2 is SMNVEV in the germline V gene (reference sequence). There are 21 residues in the CDR3. The CDR3 reads CASSLRYLGQGRQEVAYEQYF. The CDR3 region has the DNA TGTGCCAGCAGTTTAAGATATTTGGGACAGGGAAGGCAGGAGGTCGCCTACGAGCAGTACTTC.

This clone was seen only once. The chain combines TRBV9 with TRBJ2-5; 9 nucleotides match TRBD1. J gave up 4 bases and V 3 bases, and 7 bases lay outside the gene matches. This CDR3 is built from 15 residues. Germline assignment: CDR1 SGDLS and CDR2 YYNGEE. CDR3 sequence: CASSAGQGLGETQYF. The CDR3 region has the DNA TGTGCCAGCAGCGCGGGACAGGGCTTGGGAGAGACCCAGTACTTC.